This record looks at one T cell receptor (beta chain) sequence and its context. The same CDR3 arises from other DNA sequences in this sample as well. This specimen comes from a study of shared clonotypes between healthy human individuals. The ends were cut back, 0 bases at V and 4 bases at J, with 8 bases in the middle. The CDR3 covers 14 residues. In germline, CDR1 is SEHNR, CDR2 FQNEAQ (reference sequence). Only in-frame clones appear in the TCRdb table, and some are missing; sequencing was by immunoSEQ multiplex PCR. Seen here are 2 million to 3 million clones, around 94% observed once, and the top ten hold 0.14%.

This clonotype was sampled from a man between 18 and 35 years old in good health. Sequenced input: naive CD4+ T cells sorted from blood. The subset denotes: CD45RA+ positively selected. The J gene is TRBJ2-3, the V gene TRBV7-9; D could derive from TRBD1 or TRBD2 (6 bases each). CDR3 protein: CASSLAGGSDTQYF. The CDR3 DNA reads TGTGCCAGCAGCTTAGCGGGGGGCTCAGATACGCAGTATTTT.